One and the same sample provided the 10 T cell receptor beta chains below, sequenced in a study of blood T cell repertoires in COVID-19. The assay was immunoSEQ multiplex PCR, and TCRdb's table has in-frame clones only and misses some. The sample contains 190,000 or so clones, 75% to 90% of which appear only once. What was sequenced was PBMCs or T cells enriched from blood (not recorded which). The source is a man between 35 and 55 years old who had recovered from COVID-19.

This clone was detected only once. V usage is TRBV7-2 and J usage is TRBJ2-2, with D tentatively TRBD1 (5 bases). V gave up 5 bases and J gave up 0 bases, with 10 bases separating them. Germline V lookup: CDR1 SGHTA, CDR2 FQGNSA. The CDR3 is 15 amino acids. CDR3 DNA sequence: TGTGCCAGCAGCAGGGGTCGGGCGAACACCGGGGAGCTGTTTTTT. This encodes CASSRGRANTGELFF.

This clone was observed a handful of times. The chain joins TRBV19 to TRBJ2-1; 8 nucleotides match TRBD1. Germline CDR1 reads LNHDA; CDR2 reads SQIVND (reference sequence). The CDR3 loop spans 21 amino acids. The V and J ends lost 0 bases and 2 bases, in that order; junction bases with no gene match: 18. CDR3 sequence reads: CASSIETGAGLRSLTYNEQFF. The DNA for the CDR3 is TGTGCCAGTAGTATAGAGACAGGGGCCGGACTACGGAGCCTAACCTACAATGAGCAGTTCTTC.

The chain carries TRBV14 and TRBJ2-2; D is ambiguous. Trimming pared 0 bases from V and 6 bases from J, leaving 8 bases between. Germline loops: CDR1 SGHDN, CDR2 FVKESK. The CDR3 runs 14 residues. The CDR3: CASSQERRAGELFF. CDR3 DNA: TGTGCCAGCAGCCAAGAGCGGCGAGCCGGGGAGCTGTTTTTT. Supplemented by reference TRBV14 and TRBJ2-2, the full variable domain reads EAGVTQFPSHSVIEKGQTVTLRCDPISGHDNLYWYRRVMGKEIKFLLHFVKESKQDESGMPNNRFLAERTGGTYSTLKVQPAELEDSGVYFCASSQERRAGELFFGEGSRLTVL.

To note about this clone: A far larger clone is a single base away, which makes a read error likely. The V call is TRBV6-5, the J call TRBJ2-7; D call uncertain. The CDR3 length is 13 residues. V lost 0 bases and J lost 1, with 4 bases in between. The germline gives CDR1 MNHEY, CDR2 SVGAGI. This CDR3 reads CASSYSGSYEQYF. CDR3 coding DNA: TGTGCCAGCAGTTACTCCGGGTCCTACGAGCAGTACTTC.

This clone occurred a few times. The chain links TRBV11-2 to TRBJ1-3; D is unresolved. Germline V gene data show CDR1 as SGHAT and CDR2 as FQNNGV. The ends were cut back, 1 base at V and 0 bases at J, with 7 bases in the middle. This CDR3 has 15 residues. CDR3 protein: CASSLGVSSGNTIYF. CDR3 coding DNA: TGTGCCAGCAGCTTAGGCGTGAGCTCTGGAAACACCATATATTTT.

The chain is built from TRBV12-3 or TRBV12-4 and TRBJ1-5; D call uncertain. The CDR3 is 13 amino acids. V shed 11 bases and J shed 0 bases, with 11 bases lying between them. CDR3 residues: CASRAYSNQPQHF. CDR3 sequence (DNA): TGTGCCTCGCGAGCTTATAGCAATCAGCCCCAGCATTTT.

This clone was detected once. This chain joins TRBV5-4 and TRBJ2-5; unclear D gene. This CDR3 has 12 residues. CDR1 SGHNT and CDR2 YYREEE come from the germline V gene (reference sequence). V was clipped by 2 bases and J by 1 base, with 3 bases between them. The CDR3 sequence: CASSFRQETQYF. The CDR3 DNA reads TGTGCCAGCAGCTTCCGCCAAGAGACCCAGTACTTC.

The J gene is TRBJ1-1, the V gene TRBV9, with 7 bases aligning to TRBD1. This CDR3 region has 15 residues. The germline gives CDR1 SGDLS, CDR2 YYNGEE. V lost 3 bases, J lost 5 bases, and 10 bases stayed unmatched. The CDR3 reads CASSARDSGLTEAFF. The CDR3 DNA sequence: TGTGCCAGCAGCGCCCGGGACAGTGGATTGACTGAAGCTTTCTTT.

The rearrangement joins TRBV6-5 to TRBJ2-1, with a possible D match to TRBD1 (5 bases). Trimming removed 7 bases from V and 6 bases from J, with 10 bases in between. The CDR3 has 12 amino acids. Germline lookup yields CDR1 MNHEY and CDR2 SVGAGI. The CDR3, as DNA: TGTGCCAGCAACTCCCAGGGCAATGAGCAGTTCTTC. Translated: CASNSQGNEQFF.

This chain joins TRBV7-8 and TRBJ2-7; 8 bases align to TRBD2. The germline V gene has CDR1 SGHVS and CDR2 FQNEAQ. This CDR3 is 16 amino acids long. With 1 base clipped from V and 2 bases from J, the junction kept 7 bases outside the gene matches. CDR3 coding DNA: TGTGCCAGCAGCTTAGGGGGGTTAGCGGGGACCTACGAGCAGTACTTC. Amino acids: CASSLGGLAGTYEQYF. The full variable domain, with the rest looked up from reference TRBV7-8 and TRBJ2-7, is GAGVSQSPRYKVAKRGQDVALRCDPISGHVSLFWYQQALGQGPEFLTYFQNEAQLDKSGLPSDRFFAERPEGSVSTLKIQRTQQEDSAVYLCASSLGGLAGTYEQYFGPGTRLTVT.